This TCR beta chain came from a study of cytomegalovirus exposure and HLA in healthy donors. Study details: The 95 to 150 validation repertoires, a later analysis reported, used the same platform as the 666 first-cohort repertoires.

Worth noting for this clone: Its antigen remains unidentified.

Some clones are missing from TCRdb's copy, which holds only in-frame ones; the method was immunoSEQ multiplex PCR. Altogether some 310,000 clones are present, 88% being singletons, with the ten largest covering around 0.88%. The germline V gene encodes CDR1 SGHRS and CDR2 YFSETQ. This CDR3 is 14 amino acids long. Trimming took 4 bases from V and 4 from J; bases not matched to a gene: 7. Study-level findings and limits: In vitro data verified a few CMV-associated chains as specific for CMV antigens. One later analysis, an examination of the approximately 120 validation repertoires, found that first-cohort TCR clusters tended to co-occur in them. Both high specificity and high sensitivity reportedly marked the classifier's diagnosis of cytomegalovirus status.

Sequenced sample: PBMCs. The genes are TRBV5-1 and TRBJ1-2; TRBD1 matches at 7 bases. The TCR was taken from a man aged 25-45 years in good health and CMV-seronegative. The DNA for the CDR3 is TGCGCCAGCAGCCTTGACAGGGTGGGCTATGGCTACACCTTC. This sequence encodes CASSLDRVGYGYTF.